The clone carrying this T cell receptor (beta chain) came up once. Its target is unknown. Treatment meaning: roughly ten-day PBMC culture with coronavirus spike peptide pools or control peptides (ViraFEST assay). More than 1.5 million PBMCs per well were cultured with about 10 IU/ml IL-2 and approximately 10 ug/ml peptide pools. These data come from a study of vaccination and CD4 T cells after COVID-19. Looking at the study overall: Convalescents were six males and four females, two of them Hispanic. The stimulus for the cells was overlapping spike peptides derived from SARS-CoV-2, HCoV-NL63, HCoV-OC43 and HCoV-229E. Study-wide results and caveats: Data came from relatively few convalescent patients and lacked early post-infection timepoints.

Cultured CD4+ T cells had their DNA profiled by the Oncomine TCR Beta short-read assay. TCRdb re-derived calls from the PCR reads in MiXCR, one entry per CDR3 protein. The data contain around 13,000 distinct CDR3 sequences, around 30% of them singletons. The input for sequencing was CD4+ T cells from blood, cultured in vitro, taken before SARS-CoV-2 vaccination. The receptor comes from a human donor who received a COVID-19 vaccine.

CDR3 protein: CASSLRMLQNSSYNEQFF. The CDR3 nucleotides are TGTGCCAGCAGCTTGCGGATGCTACAGAATAGCTCCTACAATGAGCAGTTCTTC. The chain has TRBV5-4 and TRBJ2-1; D is ambiguous. Germline CDR1 and CDR2: SGHNT and YYREEE (reference sequence). V lost 1 base, J lost 0 bases, and 17 bases lay in between. The CDR3 is made up of 18 amino acids.